Listed here are 18 T cell receptor beta chains from one sample, sequenced in a study of cytotoxic CD8 clonotypes in ibrutinib-treated CLL. The data were produced by immunoSEQ multiplex PCR, yet TCRdb's version contains in-frame clones alone and is incomplete. Of over 250,000 clones listed, more than 70% are singletons. Sequencing was performed on PBMCs, taken at disease progression, from a patient treated with ibrutinib. Receptors were obtained from a human donor with chronic lymphocytic leukemia.

The V and J genes are TRBV4-2 and TRBJ2-3, with 13 nucleotides matching TRBD2. Losses at the gene ends were 0 bases for V and 2 bases for J; bases not matched to a gene: 8. The CDR3 sequence is 19 residues long. CDR1 and CDR2 (germline): LGHNA, YNFKEQ. CDR3 nucleotide sequence: TGTGCCAGCAGCCAAGAAGTGTGGGGACTAGCGGGGTCCACAGATACGCAGTATTTT. Translating gives CASSQEVWGLAGSTDTQYF.

The V and J genes are TRBV5-1 and TRBJ1-1; tentative D call: TRBD1 (6 bases). V was pared by 2 bases and J by 2 bases, with 13 bases between. Germline CDR1 reads SGHRS; CDR2 reads YFSETQ. CDR3 length equals 15 residues. The CDR3 sequence: CASSFFRGQNTEAFF. CDR3 sequence (DNA): TGCGCCAGCAGCTTCTTCAGGGGACAAAACACTGAAGCTTTCTTT.

The rearrangement links TRBV6-1 to TRBJ1-2; D is perhaps TRBD1 (5 bases). The CDR3 spans 14 residues. V lost 2 bases and J lost 8, with 15 bases in between. From germline, CDR1 is MNHNS and CDR2 SASEGT. The CDR3 protein is CASSEMQGLGGYTF. In nucleotides, the CDR3 is TGTGCCAGCAGTGAAATGCAGGGCCTCGGCGGCTACACCTTC.

CDR3 sequence reads: CATSLYGTGQAKNIQYF. In DNA form, the CDR3 reads TGTGCCACCAGCTTGTACGGGACAGGACAAGCCAAAAACATTCAGTACTTC. The chain recombines TRBV15 with TRBJ2-4, with 8 positions matching TRBD1. The CDR3 contains 17 residues. V lost 5 bases and J lost 0; bases outside the gene matches: 9. From germline, CDR1 is LNHNV and CDR2 YYDKDF (reference sequence).

CDR3 bases: TGTGCCAGCAGCGGATCAGGTCCACTTTATTCACCCCTCCACTTT. Amino acids: CASSGSGPLYSPLHF. The genes are TRBV7-9 and TRBJ1-6; D gene unclear. The CDR3 is 15 amino acids. V dropped 5 bases and J dropped 8 bases, with 16 bases sitting between them. Germline loops: CDR1 SEHNR, CDR2 FQNEAQ (reference sequence).

This chain links TRBV27 with TRBJ2-2; a weak D match, TRBD1 (5 bases). The CDR3 loop spans 15 amino acids. The V end was cut by 1 base, the J end by 6 bases, with 12 bases between. The germline V gene has CDR1 MNHEY and CDR2 SMNVEV (reference sequence). CDR3 residues: CASSLLPGMAGELFF. DNA for the CDR3: TGTGCCAGCAGTTTATTACCAGGGATGGCCGGGGAGCTGTTTTTT.

The genes are TRBV5-6 and TRBJ2-3; D is unresolved. V was cut by 4 bases and J by 8 bases, with 14 bases left in between. Germline CDR1 and CDR2: SGHDT and YYEEEE. This CDR3 region has 13 residues. The CDR3 spells CASSPETLGTQYF. In nucleotides, the CDR3 is TGTGCCAGCAGCCCGGAGACTTTGGGTACGCAGTATTTT.

This clone was observed a handful of times. The V and J genes are TRBV9 and TRBJ2-7, with 13 bases lining up with TRBD2. The V gene's germline CDR1 is SGDLS and CDR2 YYNGEE. The CDR3 runs 15 residues. The trim removed 2 bases at V and 6 bases at J, leaving 5 bases unmatched. CDR3 DNA sequence: TGTGCCAGCAGCGTCAGGACTAGCGGGAGAATCGAGCAGTACTTC. This codes for CASSVRTSGRIEQYF.

The rearrangement joins TRBV27 to TRBJ2-7, with TRBD1 identical over 7 bases. Germline CDR1 reads MNHEY; CDR2 reads SMNVEV (reference sequence). J was trimmed by 7 bases and V by 5 bases; bases with no gene match: 14. The CDR3 contains 15 residues. CDR3 DNA sequence: TGTGCCAGCAGTCCACAGGGGATTAATACTCGAGAGCAGTACTTC. This encodes CASSPQGINTREQYF.

V and J are TRBV19 and TRBJ2-3; perhaps TRBD2 as D (5 bases). With 7 bases removed from V and 3 bases from J, the gap between germline ends came to 8 bases. The CDR3 runs to 12 residues. The V gene's germline CDR1 is LNHDA and CDR2 SQIVND (reference sequence). CDR3 residues: CASKGETDTQYF. CDR3 nucleotide sequence: TGTGCCAGTAAGGGAGAGACAGATACGCAGTATTTT.

This chain links TRBV2 with TRBJ2-5, with 16 positions matching TRBD2. There are 14 residues in the CDR3. V lost 11 bases, J lost 5 bases, and 5 bases stayed unmatched. The germline gives CDR1 SNHLY, CDR2 FYNNEI. CDR3 nucleotides: TGTGCCTCGGGACTAGCGGGAGGGCCCGAGACCCAGTACTTC. Its translation: CASGLAGGPETQYF.

The chain links TRBV25-1 to TRBJ2-6, with a tentative D call TRBD2 (6 bases). The CDR3 has 16 residues. Germline-derived CDR1 and CDR2 are MGHDK and SYGVNS. The V end lost 4 bases, the J end lost 0 bases, and 10 bases lay between the germline ends. The CDR3 coding sequence is TGTGCCAGCAGTGGCGGGGTCTTCTCTGGGGCCAACGTCCTGACTTTC. It codes for CASSGGVFSGANVLTF.

The rearrangement joins TRBV28 to TRBJ2-6; no clear D gene. Trimming took off 2 bases at V and 2 bases at J, with 4 bases between the two ends. This CDR3 contains 14 residues. Per germline, CDR1 MDHEN and CDR2 SYDVKM. DNA of the CDR3: TGTGCCAGCAGTTTAGCCCCTGGGGCCAACGTCCTGACTTTC. Residues: CASSLAPGANVLTF. The entire variable domain, with the rest obtained from reference TRBV28 and TRBJ2-6, is as follows: DVKVTQSSRYLVKRTGEKVFLECVQDMDHENMFWYRQDPGLGLRLIYFSYDVKMKEKGDIPEGYSVSREKKERFSLILESASTNQTSMYLCASSLAPGANVLTFGAGSRLTVL.

This rearrangement joins TRBV7-6 to TRBJ2-3; 8 positions agree with TRBD2. The germline V gene has CDR1 SGHVS and CDR2 FNYEAQ. This CDR3 is built from 16 residues. Losses at the gene ends were 8 bases for V and 6 bases for J; bases not matched to a gene: 16. The CDR3 region is CASSLGTGGPWDTQYF. In DNA form, the CDR3 reads TGTGCCAGCTCCTTAGGTACGGGGGGGCCTTGGGATACGCAGTATTTT.

The chain uses TRBV9 and TRBJ2-7; 9 bases agree with TRBD1. J lost 5 bases, V lost 2 bases, and 5 bases had no gene match. The CDR3 runs 14 residues. Looked up from germline, CDR1 is SGDLS and CDR2 is YYNGEE. The CDR3: CASSVGQGEDEQYF. The CDR3 DNA reads as TGTGCCAGCAGCGTGGGACAGGGCGAGGACGAGCAGTACTTC.

The chain carries TRBV5-1 and TRBJ2-7; 10 bases fit TRBD1. The CDR3 is 15 residues long. V trimming: 7 bases; J trimming: 2 bases; junction bases outside the gene matches: 9. Germline V gene data show CDR1 as SGHRS and CDR2 as YFSETQ. The CDR3 DNA reads TGCGCCAGCGGTCGGGACAGGGGTCCAGCCTACGAGCAGTACTTC. This gives the protein CASGRDRGPAYEQYF.

The chain joins TRBV15 to TRBJ2-5; no clear D gene. Per the germline V gene, CDR1 is LNHNV and CDR2 is YYDKDF (reference sequence). The CDR3 is made up of 13 amino acids. Trimming stripped 0 bases from V and 1 base from J, with 3 bases between. The CDR3 bases are TGTGCCACCAGCAGAGATCCCCAAGAGACCCAGTACTTC. Translating it yields CATSRDPQETQYF.

Note on this clone: The junction shows a germline mismatch at one end, possibly a read error. V gene TRBV18 combines with J gene TRBJ2-2, with D perhaps assigned TRBD1 or TRBD2 (5 bases each). CDR3 length equals 17 residues. Germline V gene lookup returns CDR1 KGHSH and CDR2 LQKENI. The CDR3 sequence: CASSPLGTRLNPGELFF. The DNA for the CDR3 is TGTGCCAGCTCACCACTCGGGACGAGATTGAACCCCGGGGAGCTGTTTTTT. Combining the CDR3 with reference TRBV18 and TRBJ2-2 gives the whole variable domain NAGVMQNPRHLVRRRGQEARLRCSPMKGHSHVYWYRQLPEEGLKFMVYLQKENIIDESGMPKERFSAEFPKEGPSILRIQQVVRGDSAAYFCASSPLGTRLNPGELFFGEGSRLTVL.